This T cell receptor (beta chain) appears in the sequencing data of a study of radiotherapy plus CTLA-4 blockade in lung cancer. Produced via immunoSEQ multiplex PCR; TCRdb's table is partial and in-frame only. The data hold over 100,000 clones, with around 90% observed a single time. This clone was seen just once. The antigen remains unidentified. General observations from the study: Early shifts in blood T cell clones, with interferon-beta, reportedly predicted response best.

The clonotype originates from a human donor with non-small cell lung cancer that progressed on radiotherapy plus ipilimumab. This specimen was peripheral blood, taken from a patient treated with radiotherapy plus ipilimumab.

CDR3 region: CASSMREASYEQYF. The CDR3, as DNA: TGTGCCAGTAGTATGCGGGAGGCGTCCTACGAGCAGTACTTC. This sequence joins TRBV19 and TRBJ2-7; 8 positions agree with TRBD2. The CDR3 runs to 14 residues. The trim removed 3 bases at V and 1 base at J, leaving 2 bases unmatched. Germline CDR1 reads LNHDA; CDR2 reads SQIVND (reference sequence).